This TCR beta chain was found in a study of T cell responses to AZD1222 COVID-19 vaccine. The CDR3 consists of 14 residues. Germline-derived CDR1 and CDR2 are MNHNY and SVGAGI (reference sequence). V dropped 7 bases and J dropped 0 bases, with 10 bases sitting between them. With regard to this clone: Its antigen is as yet unknown.

Profiled with immunoSEQ multiplex PCR; TCRdb holds only in-frame clones, not every one. Among about 47,000 clones listed, 80% were seen once. Whole-study results and caveats: The repertoires were collected only after the peak T cell response.

This chain connects TRBV6-6 to TRBJ1-3; the D gene is possibly TRBD1 (6 bases). The clonotype was recovered from an adult who received the MenACWY meningococcal vaccine as a control. Sequenced here: peripheral blood, sampled 28 days after the second dose of the MenACWY control vaccine. In DNA, the CDR3 is TGTGCCAGCACCAGGACAGTCTCTGGAAACACCATATATTTT. This gives the protein CASTRTVSGNTIYF.